The 26 T cell receptor beta chains below come from one sample, sequenced in a study of blood T cells in healthy people across ages. Through a sample-barcoded 5' primer and a J-beta primer mix, a second PCR was run for roughly 6 to 12 cycles. Each CDR3 protein gets one entry after TCRdb re-called the 5' RACE reads with MiXCR. The repertoire includes approximately 850,000 distinct CDR3 sequences, around 43% of them detected once, and roughly 19% sits in the top ten. Sequencing used blood. The receptors stem from a man between 60 and 75 years old in good health.

Concerning this clonotype: At one end the junction does not follow the germline gene, possibly because of a read error. The chain uses TRBV4-3 and TRBJ2-1; D is uncertain. Germline V gives CDR1 LGHNA, CDR2 YSLEER. This CDR3 region has 15 residues. The CDR3 nucleotides are TGCGCCAGCAACCAAGAGGTGCTCCCCTACAATGAGCAGTTCTTC. It translates to CASNQEVLPYNEQFF.

The chain couples TRBV11-1 to TRBJ2-1; D tentatively reads TRBD1 or TRBD2 (6 bases each). CDR1 is SGHAT, CDR2 FQDESV, per germline (reference sequence). This CDR3 has 17 residues. The V end was cut by 6 bases, the J end by 0 bases, with 18 bases between. CDR3 in amino acids: CASSRPWGAGSYNEQFF. For the CDR3, the DNA is TGTGCCAGCAGTCGACCGTGGGGGGCTGGCTCCTACAATGAGCAGTTCTTC.

V usage is TRBV12-3 or TRBV12-4 and J usage is TRBJ2-3; tentatively, D is TRBD2 (6 bases). The ends were cut back, 3 bases at V and 1 base at J, with 8 bases in the middle. CDR3 length equals 14 residues. The DNA of the CDR3 is TGTGCCAGCAGTTTCGCGGGACGCACAGATACGCAGTATTTT. Translating it yields CASSFAGRTDTQYF.

This CDR3 reads CAWSRETYEQYF. The CDR3 DNA is TGTGCCTGGAGTCGGGAAACCTACGAGCAGTACTTC. The genes are TRBV30 and TRBJ2-7, with a possible D match to TRBD2 (5 bases). V was pared by 2 bases and J by 2 bases, with 7 bases between. The CDR3 extends over 12 amino acids. In germline, CDR1 is GTSNPN, CDR2 SVGIG (reference sequence).

The chain is built from TRBV29-1 and TRBJ2-3, with D possibly being TRBD1 (6 bases). This CDR3 is 13 amino acids long. Germline V gives CDR1 SQVTM, CDR2 ANQGSEA. Trimming left V 6 bases short and J 4 bases short, with 14 bases between. DNA for the CDR3: TGCAGCGTCTACGACAGACAGGCAGATACGCAGTATTTT. Amino acids: CSVYDRQADTQYF.

The V and J genes are TRBV6-2 or TRBV6-3 and TRBJ2-3; 7 nucleotides align to TRBD2. Trimming at V came to 5 bases and at J to 8 bases, leaving 7 bases not matched to a gene. Germline CDR1 reads MNHEY; CDR2 reads SVGEGT. The CDR3 contains 13 residues. The CDR3 protein is CASSTTTSSTQYF. CDR3 nucleotides: TGTGCCAGCAGTACCACGACTAGCTCTACGCAGTATTTT.

This chain joins TRBV7-2 and TRBJ2-3, with D maybe TRBD2 (6 bases). The V and J ends lost 6 bases and 6 bases respectively, with 19 bases between them. The germline gives CDR1 SGHTA, CDR2 FQGNSA. The CDR3 is made up of 15 amino acids. The CDR3 spells CASSSIRTGGDTQYF. Written as DNA, the CDR3 is TGTGCCAGCAGTTCAATCCGCACTGGGGGGGATACGCAGTATTTT.

On this clonotype itself: An end of the junction does not agree with germline; a read error may underlie this. The J gene is TRBJ2-4, the V gene TRBV6-6, with TRBD1 matching 8 bases. The CDR3 has 16 amino acids. Germline lookup yields CDR1 MNHNY and CDR2 SVGAGI (reference sequence). The CDR3 loop reads CASTYGYRGVLNIQYF. In nucleotides, the CDR3 is TGTGCCAGCACCTACGGCTACAGGGGGGTCTTAAACATCCAGTACTTC.

This clonotype was recorded a few times. CDR3 coding DNA: TGTGCCACCTCGCCCTACAATGAGCAGTTCTTC. Translating it yields CATSPYNEQFF. The genes are TRBV12-3 or TRBV12-4 and TRBJ2-1; no clear D. CDR3 length: 11 residues. The ends were cut back, 10 bases at V and 2 bases at J, with 6 bases in the middle.

This clonotype was seen at least ten times. An end of the junction differs from the germline gene, which may be a read error. The V gene is TRBV5-1, the J gene TRBJ1-2, with D unclear. The CDR3 spans 13 residues. CDR1 is SGHRS, CDR2 YFSETQ, per germline. The CDR3, as DNA: TGTGCCAGCAGTTTAGCTGGGGACTATGGCTACACCTTC. Translated: CASSLAGDYGYTF.

The CDR3 is CASSRQGGKGKETQYF. CDR3 in DNA: TGTGCCAGCAGCCGTCAGGGGGGGAAGGGAAAAGAGACCCAGTACTTC. The genes are TRBV7-9 and TRBJ2-7, with D possibly called TRBD1 or TRBD2 (7 bases each). The J call may be mistaken, given a closer DNA end match to TRBJ2-5. Germline CDR1 and CDR2: SEHNR and FQNEAQ (reference sequence). The CDR3 length is 16 residues.

The chain links TRBV20-1 to TRBJ1-1; no definite D call. V lost 0 bases, J lost 2 bases, and 7 bases lay in between. Germline CDR1 DFQATT, CDR2 SNEGSKA (reference sequence). This CDR3 is built from 13 residues. CDR3 bases: TGCAGTGCTAGAGAACACATTAACACTGAAGCTTTCTTT. Amino acid sequence: CSAREHINTEAFF.

The rearrangement joins TRBV20-1 to TRBJ2-5; the match to TRBD1 covers 8 bases. Germline values: CDR1 DFQATT, CDR2 SNEGSKA (reference sequence). Losses at the gene ends were 7 bases for V and 4 bases for J; bases not matched to a gene: 8. The CDR3 totals 13 residues. The CDR3 loop reads CSVEGQAGETQYF. The CDR3 DNA follows: TGCAGTGTCGAGGGACAGGCGGGAGAGACCCAGTACTTC.

Many counts were recorded for this clonotype. The chain couples TRBV20-1 to TRBJ2-5, with D perhaps TRBD2 (6 bases). In germline, CDR1 is DFQATT, CDR2 SNEGSKA (reference sequence). The V gene lost 0 bases and the J gene lost 1 base, with 12 bases spanning the gap. CDR3 length equals 15 residues. As DNA, the CDR3 is TGCAGTGCTAGAGATGGTAGCGGCCGCCAAGAGACCCAGTACTTC. Its protein is CSARDGSGRQETQYF.

This clonotype was counted a few times. This sequence joins TRBV20-1 and TRBJ2-5, with D possibly TRBD1 on 5 matching bases. CDR1 DFQATT and CDR2 SNEGSKA come from the germline V gene (reference sequence). V lost 0 bases to trimming and J lost 6 bases, with 17 bases between them. The CDR3 is 15 amino acids. CDR3 bases: TGCAGTGCTAGAGATAGAGAACAGGAATGGAAGACCCAGTACTTC. Translation: CSARDREQEWKTQYF.

Comments on this clonotype: This may stem from a read error, because a much larger clone lies one nucleotide away. This chain uses TRBV12-3 or TRBV12-4 with TRBJ2-5; maybe TRBD1 (6 bases). The V gene lost 7 bases and the J gene lost 11 bases, with 17 bases spanning the gap. CDR3 length: 12 amino acids. CDR3 region: CASNKQGSEQYF. The DNA for the CDR3 is TGTGCCAGCAACAAACAGGGAAGTGAGCAGTACTTC.

This chain links TRBV9 with TRBJ2-3, with 12 bases identical to TRBD2. Germline V gives CDR1 SGDLS, CDR2 YYNGEE. V lost 1 base to trimming and J lost 6 bases; unmatched junction nucleotides: 3. The CDR3 totals 15 residues. In nucleotides, the CDR3 is TGTGCCAGCAGCGTAAATCTAGCGGGGGGGGATACGCAGTATTTT. Translated, it gives CASSVNLAGGDTQYF. Full variable domain (remainder filled in from reference TRBV9 and TRBJ2-3): DSGVTQTPKHLITATGQRVTLRCSPRSGDLSVYWYQQSLDQGLQFLIQYYNGEERAKGNILERFSAQQFPDLHSELNLSSLELGDSALYFCASSVNLAGGDTQYFGPGTRLTVL.

CDR3 protein: CASSSTGVNTF. In nucleotides, the CDR3 is TGTGCCAGCAGTAGTACAGGGGTTAACACCTTC. The chain carries TRBV6-5 and TRBJ1-2, with 7 bases identical to TRBD1. V lost 5 bases, J lost 12 bases, and 6 bases stayed unmatched. CDR1 is MNHEY, CDR2 SVGAGI, per germline. The CDR3 covers 11 residues.

The chain has TRBV5-1 and TRBJ2-3, with a tentative D call TRBD2 (6 bases). There are 17 residues in the CDR3. Trimming shortened V by 4 bases and J by 0 bases, and 18 bases separated the two germline ends. Germline V gene data show CDR1 as SGHRS and CDR2 as YFSETQ. The chain's CDR3 is CASSGGGGAPSTDTQYF. DNA of the CDR3: TGCGCCAGCAGCGGAGGAGGCGGGGCACCCAGCACAGATACGCAGTATTTT. Complete variable domain (other parts from reference TRBV5-1 and TRBJ2-3): KAGVTQTPRYLIKTRGQQVTLSCSPISGHRSVSWYQQTPGQGLQFLFEYFSETQRNKGNFPGRFSGRQFSNSRSEMNVSTLELGDSALYLCASSGGGGAPSTDTQYFGPGTRLTVL.

This chain links TRBV7-2 with TRBJ2-7, with no clear D. Germline V gene data show CDR1 as SGHTA and CDR2 as FQGNSA. V lost 1 base, J lost 4 bases, and 14 bases lay in between. The CDR3 totals 15 residues. The CDR3 DNA reads as TGTGCCAGCAGCTTAGATTGGGCCAAGGGATACGAGCAGTACTTC. Amino acid sequence: CASSLDWAKGYEQYF.

The chain carries TRBV15 and TRBJ2-4; D ambiguous. Per the germline V gene, CDR1 is LNHNV and CDR2 is YYDKDF (reference sequence). Trimming pared 5 bases from V and 0 bases from J, leaving 14 bases between. CDR3 length equals 16 residues. CDR3 sequence (DNA): TGTGCCACCAGCCCTAAGGAGAGACTAGCCAAAAACATTCAGTACTTC. This encodes CATSPKERLAKNIQYF.

The V gene is TRBV7-2, the J gene TRBJ2-5; D is possibly TRBD1 (6 bases). The end of the DNA is better explained by TRBJ2-7, so the J call may be wrong. Germline CDR1 and CDR2: SGHTA and FQGNSA. The CDR3 is 13 amino acids. CDR3 amino acids: CASSVGQIDEQYF. DNA of the CDR3: TGTGCCAGCAGCGTAGGACAGATCGACGAGCAGTACTTC.

This clonotype showed up just a few times. The chain is built from TRBV28 and TRBJ2-7; D is unclear. Germline V lookup: CDR1 MDHEN, CDR2 SYDVKM. V lost 4 bases and J 2 bases, leaving 18 bases between the germline ends. The CDR3 has 16 amino acids. Written as DNA, the CDR3 is TGTGCCAGCAGTTCCCTAGGATCGGGCTCGACCTACGAGCAGTACTTC. Amino acid sequence: CASSSLGSGSTYEQYF.

This clonotype was observed a few times. The J gene is TRBJ1-5, the V gene TRBV20-1, with D possibly being TRBD1 (5 bases). CDR1 DFQATT and CDR2 SNEGSKA come from the germline V gene (reference sequence). Trimming took off 3 bases at V and 5 bases at J, with 17 bases between the two ends. The CDR3 spans 15 residues. The CDR3 bases are TGCAGTGCTAGCCATCGGGCAGCCAGGGATCAGCCCCAGCATTTT. This encodes CSASHRAARDQPQHF.

The rearrangement uses TRBV7-2 and TRBJ2-1; 13 bases match TRBD2. CDR1 is SGHTA and CDR2 is FQGNSA in the germline V gene. V dropped 5 bases and J dropped 8; count of bases not matched to a gene: 9. This CDR3 has 16 amino acids. CDR3 sequence (DNA): TGTGCCAGCAGCCCGAGCCGACTAGCGGGGGGCCATGAGCAGTTCTTC. Translation: CASSPSRLAGGHEQFF.

The V gene is TRBV15, the J gene TRBJ2-7; D could derive from TRBD1 or TRBD2 (6 bases each). Germline CDR1 reads LNHNV; CDR2 reads YYDKDF (reference sequence). The CDR3 sequence is 15 residues long. V lost 3 bases, J lost 4 bases, and 16 bases lay in between. The CDR3 sequence is CATSRAGQGQYEQYF. CDR3 nucleotide sequence: TGTGCCACCAGCAGGGCGGGGCAGGGGCAATACGAGCAGTACTTC.